The next 15 T cell receptor beta chains were all read from a single sample in a study of naive and memory T cell subsets (dated by TCRdb to 2016 to 2017). Overall study outcomes, separate from this receptor: Naive repertoires, especially CD8, contained a few larger clonotypes, possibly memory cells re-expressing CD45RA.

The library relied on UMI-ligation and nested PCR. This sample was sequenced with an Illumina MiSeq. The beta constant-region primer was an equimolar mix of two oligonucleotides covering both TRBC1 and TRBC2. The ligated cDNA went through four rounds of PCR with nested alpha and beta constant-region primers together with the SP2 primer. The public reads were run again by TCRdb, first through fastp at Q25 and then through MiXCR, and only productive beta chains were kept. Entries that share a CDR3 protein sequence are merged under the most common genes and DNA. In this sample the table shows about 150,000 distinct CDR3 sequences, over 20% of which occur a single time. The ten top clones hold around 0.097% of the sample. These receptors have no known antigen. The sequencing input was naive CD4+ T cells from blood. The intended sense of this specimen's cell subset or site label: naive T cells, CD45RA high CD27+. The origin of the receptors is a human donor in good health.

The V call is TRBV13, the J call TRBJ2-7, with D perhaps matching TRBD1 or TRBD2 (6 bases each). The germline gives CDR1 PRHDT, CDR2 FYEKMQ (reference sequence). The V end lost 5 bases, the J end lost 4 bases, and 15 bases lay between the germline ends. The CDR3 is 14 amino acids. The CDR3 DNA is TGTGCCAGCAGCCCCGCGGGACACTTATACGAGCAGTACTTC. Its protein is CASSPAGHLYEQYF.

The genes are TRBV19 and TRBJ2-7, with 9 nucleotides matching TRBD1. With V trimmed by 6 bases and J by 0 bases, 6 bases remained unmatched. Looked up from germline, CDR1 is LNHDA and CDR2 is SQIVND (reference sequence). The length of the CDR3 is 15 residues. CDR3 nucleotide sequence: TGTGCCAGTAGCCGCGGGACAGGGAGCTCCTACGAGCAGTACTTC. This translates into CASSRGTGSSYEQYF. Based on the CDR3 plus reference TRBV19 and TRBJ2-7, the full variable domain is DGGITQSPKYLFRKEGQNVTLSCEQNLNHDAMYWYRQDPGQGLRLIYYSQIVNDFQKGDIAEGYSVSREKKESFPLTVTSAQKNPTAFYLCASSRGTGSSYEQYFGPGTRLTVT.

This clonotype was seen repeatedly, ten times or more. The chain recombines TRBV20-1 with TRBJ2-7; tentatively, D is TRBD2 (6 bases). Deletions cut 5 bases from V and 2 bases from J, with 16 bases between. The CDR3 has 14 residues. The germline V gene has CDR1 DFQATT and CDR2 SNEGSKA (reference sequence). The CDR3 protein is CSAEGTLSPYEQYF. The CDR3 region has the DNA TGCAGTGCTGAGGGGACTTTATCCCCCTACGAGCAGTACTTC.

V usage is TRBV6-2 or TRBV6-3 and J usage is TRBJ1-1, with no clear D. The germline CDR1 and CDR2 sequences are MNHEY and SVGEGT. The length of the CDR3 is 12 residues. V shed 7 bases and J shed 0 bases, with 6 bases lying between them. DNA for the CDR3: TGTGCCAGCAAGATCATGAACACTGAAGCTTTCTTT. Translated: CASKIMNTEAFF.

The rearrangement links TRBV27 to TRBJ1-1; no reliable D call. This CDR3 is 17 amino acids long. Trimming cost V 2 bases and J 0 bases, with 16 bases left between them. Germline V gene data show CDR1 as MNHEY and CDR2 as SMNVEV (reference sequence). The CDR3 DNA reads TGTGCCAGCAGTTTAAAATCGGGTAGGAGGATGAACACTGAAGCTTTCTTT. This translates into CASSLKSGRRMNTEAFF.

The chain has TRBV28 and TRBJ2-1, with 9 bases identical to TRBD2. CDR3 size: 14 residues. V was pared by 8 bases and J by 7 bases, with 9 bases of the junction left unmatched. Germline V gene data show CDR1 as MDHEN and CDR2 as SYDVKM. CDR3 loop: CASHLSGRSNEQFF. Written as DNA, the CDR3 is TGTGCCAGCCACCTTAGCGGGAGAAGTAATGAGCAGTTCTTC.

The V gene is TRBV20-1, the J gene TRBJ2-1; TRBD2 matches 7 bases. From germline, CDR1 is DFQATT and CDR2 SNEGSKA (reference sequence). V shed 0 bases and J 0 bases; nucleotides not matched to a gene: 8. The CDR3 loop spans 17 amino acids. The CDR3 reads CSAREFIGGSSYNEQFF. The CDR3 DNA sequence: TGCAGTGCTAGAGAGTTCATTGGCGGGAGCTCCTACAATGAGCAGTTCTTC.

This clonotype was observed a handful of times. The chain employs TRBV29-1 and TRBJ2-5, with 8 bases identical to TRBD1. In germline, CDR1 is SQVTM, CDR2 ANQGSEA. V gave up 7 bases and J gave up 7 bases; unmatched junction bases: 2. The CDR3 has 10 residues. CDR3 in amino acids: CSADRGTQYF. The CDR3 coding sequence is TGCAGCGCTGACAGGGGGACCCAGTACTTC.

The chain joins TRBV7-9 to TRBJ2-3, with D tentatively TRBD2 (6 bases). Germline CDR1 is SEHNR and CDR2 is FQNEAQ (reference sequence). The CDR3 contains 15 residues. Trimming shortened V by 5 bases and J by 6 bases, and 18 bases separated the two germline ends. CDR3 amino acids: CASSPLWSSGDTQYF. For the CDR3, the DNA is TGTGCCAGCAGCCCCCTCTGGAGTAGCGGCGATACGCAGTATTTT.

This clonotype was seen more than once but under ten times. In nucleotides, the CDR3 is TGTGCCAGCAGCCCCATGCTCCTAGCGGGCAATGAGCAGTTCTTC. As protein: CASSPMLLAGNEQFF. The rearrangement links TRBV7-2 to TRBJ2-1, with 8 nucleotides matching TRBD2. With V trimmed by 5 bases and J by 6 bases, 9 bases remained unmatched. The CDR3 contains 15 residues. Germline V lookup: CDR1 SGHTA, CDR2 FQGNSA.

This clonotype was picked up a small number of times. The CDR3 region is CAWSVWGPNEQFF. The CDR3 DNA reads TGTGCCTGGAGTGTTTGGGGGCCCAATGAGCAGTTCTTC. V is TRBV30 and J is TRBJ2-1; D is perhaps TRBD1 (6 bases). CDR3 size: 13 residues. V was trimmed by 0 bases and J by 6 bases, leaving 9 bases between them. CDR1 and CDR2 from the germline V gene are GTSNPN and SVGIG (reference sequence).

This clonotype was counted a few times. This chain connects TRBV9 to TRBJ1-5; no definite D call. Germline V CDR1 and CDR2: SGDLS, YYNGEE. The CDR3 runs 15 residues. V was cut by 0 bases and J by 3 bases, with 10 bases left in between. The CDR3 spells CASSVEGRNNQPQHF. The CDR3 DNA reads as TGTGCCAGCAGCGTAGAGGGTCGGAACAATCAGCCCCAGCATTTT.

This clonotype was picked up many times. The chain couples TRBV28 to TRBJ2-7, with unresolved D. Trimming took 5 bases from V and 3 from J, leaving 11 bases between them. This CDR3 is built from 13 residues. The V gene's germline CDR1 is MDHEN and CDR2 SYDVKM. The CDR3 loop reads CASSPWGFYEQYF. DNA of the CDR3: TGTGCCAGCAGTCCCTGGGGATTCTACGAGCAGTACTTC.

This clonotype has at least ten counts. V and J are TRBV4-2 and TRBJ2-1, with D perhaps matching TRBD2 (5 bases). CDR1 and CDR2 (germline): LGHNA, YNFKEQ. The length of the CDR3 is 15 residues. With 1 base removed from V and 3 bases from J, the gap between germline ends came to 10 bases. In DNA form, the CDR3 reads TGTGCCAGCAGCCAAGCGGTGACTAACTACAATGAGCAGTTCTTC. Protein sequence: CASSQAVTNYNEQFF.

This clonotype came up a few times. Here the CDR3 reads CATSDPLQGREEQFF. The CDR3 bases are TGTGCCACCAGTGATCCCCTGCAGGGGCGGGAAGAGCAGTTCTTC. J is TRBJ2-1 and V is TRBV24-1, with D perhaps given as TRBD1 or TRBD2 (6 bases each). The CDR3 extends over 15 amino acids. Germline values: CDR1 KGHDR, CDR2 SFDVKD. Trimming cost V 3 bases and J 10 bases, with 18 bases left between them.